The present T cell receptor (beta chain) was sequenced within a study of T-cell reconstitution after alpha-beta-depleted transplantation in children. Study-wide results and caveats: At around two months after transplant, the alpha-beta T cells were reportedly derived from several hundred expanded clones that came from non-depleted graft cells. Newly made T cells mostly supplied T-cell counts and diversity one year after transplant.

This clonotype was detected only a few times. Its specificity is unknown. Preparing the TCRbeta library involved the use of unique molecular identifiers. Via MiXCR, TCRdb re-called the PCR reads, giving one row per CDR3 protein. The table records roughly 790,000 distinct CDR3 sequences, 16% of them present only once. The specimen comprised PBMCs, mostly from graft donor cells, sampled 360 days after TCRalphabeta/CD19-depleted stem cell transplant. The source is a male patient younger than 18 who had a stem cell transplant for acute lymphoblastic leukemia, so the T cells may come from the graft donor.

The CDR3 DNA sequence: TGTGCCAGCAGTGATGTGGACAGGGGAAATTCACCCCTCCACTTT. The encoded protein is CASSDVDRGNSPLHF. This sequence joins TRBV25-1 and TRBJ1-6; 9 positions agree with TRBD1. The CDR3 is made up of 15 amino acids. V was pared by 3 bases and J by 7 bases, with 4 bases of the junction left unmatched. Per the germline V gene, CDR1 is MGHDK and CDR2 is SYGVNS. The full variable domain, rest sourced from reference TRBV25-1 and TRBJ1-6, is EADIYQTPRYLVIGTGKKITLECSQTMGHDKMYWYQQDPGMELHLIHYSYGVNSTEKGDLSSESTVSRIRTEHFPLTLESARPSHTSQYLCASSDVDRGNSPLHFGNGTRLTVT.